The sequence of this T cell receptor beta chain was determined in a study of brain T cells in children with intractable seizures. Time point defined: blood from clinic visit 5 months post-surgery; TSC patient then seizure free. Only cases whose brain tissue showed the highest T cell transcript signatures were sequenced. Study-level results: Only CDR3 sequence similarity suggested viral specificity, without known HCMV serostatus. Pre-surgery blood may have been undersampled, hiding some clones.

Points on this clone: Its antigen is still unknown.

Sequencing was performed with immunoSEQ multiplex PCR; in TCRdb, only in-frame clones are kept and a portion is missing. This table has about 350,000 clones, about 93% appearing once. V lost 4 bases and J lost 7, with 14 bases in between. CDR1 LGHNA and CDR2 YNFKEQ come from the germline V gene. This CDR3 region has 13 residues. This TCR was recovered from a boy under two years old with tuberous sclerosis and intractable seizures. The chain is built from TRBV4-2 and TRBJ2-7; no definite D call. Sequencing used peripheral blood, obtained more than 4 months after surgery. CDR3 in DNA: TGTGCCAGCAGCCCCAATTTCGAAGGAGAGCAGTACTTC. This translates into CASSPNFEGEQYF.